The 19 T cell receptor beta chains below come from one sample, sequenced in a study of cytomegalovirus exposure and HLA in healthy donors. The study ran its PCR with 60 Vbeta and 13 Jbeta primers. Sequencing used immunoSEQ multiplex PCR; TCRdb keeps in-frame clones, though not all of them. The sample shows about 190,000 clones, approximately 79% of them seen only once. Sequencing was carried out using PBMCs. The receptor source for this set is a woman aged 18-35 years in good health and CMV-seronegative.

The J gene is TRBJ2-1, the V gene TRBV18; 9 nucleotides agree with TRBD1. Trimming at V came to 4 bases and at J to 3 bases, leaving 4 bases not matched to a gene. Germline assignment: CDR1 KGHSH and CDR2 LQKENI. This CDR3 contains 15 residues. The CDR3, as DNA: TGTGCCAGCTCACTCGGGACAGGGAACTACAATGAGCAGTTCTTC. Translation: CASSLGTGNYNEQFF.

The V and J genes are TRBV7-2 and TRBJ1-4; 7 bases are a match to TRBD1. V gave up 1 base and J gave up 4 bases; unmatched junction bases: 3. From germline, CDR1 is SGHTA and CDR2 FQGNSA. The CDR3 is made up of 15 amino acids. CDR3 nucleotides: TGTGCCAGCAGCTTAGGGGACAGAGATAATGAAAAACTGTTTTTT. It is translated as CASSLGDRDNEKLFF.

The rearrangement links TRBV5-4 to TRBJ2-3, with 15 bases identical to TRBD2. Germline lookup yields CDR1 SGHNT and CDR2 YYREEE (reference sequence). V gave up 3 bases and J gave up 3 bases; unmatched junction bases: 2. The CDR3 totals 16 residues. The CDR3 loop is CASSWGTSGGTDTQYF. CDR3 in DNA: TGTGCCAGCAGCTGGGGGACTAGCGGGGGGACAGATACGCAGTATTTT.

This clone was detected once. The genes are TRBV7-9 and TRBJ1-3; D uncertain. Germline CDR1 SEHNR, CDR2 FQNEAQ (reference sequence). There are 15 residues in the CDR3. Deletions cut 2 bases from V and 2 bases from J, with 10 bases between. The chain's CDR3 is CASSLIRGTGNTIYF. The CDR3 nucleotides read TGTGCCAGCAGCTTAATCCGGGGAACTGGAAACACCATATATTTT. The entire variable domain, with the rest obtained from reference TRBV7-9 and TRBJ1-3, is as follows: DTGVSQNPRHKITKRGQNVTFRCDPISEHNRLYWYRQTLGQGPEFLTYFQNEAQLEKSRLLSDRFSAERPKGSFSTLEIQRTEQGDSAMYLCASSLIRGTGNTIYFGEGSWLTVV.

As DNA, the CDR3 is TGTGCCAGCAGAGGGACAGGAGTTAGCAATCAGCCCCAGCATTTT. This translates into CASRGTGVSNQPQHF. The chain combines TRBV7-2 with TRBJ1-5; 8 bases are a match to TRBD1. The junction had 4 bases not matched to a gene; V was cut back by 6 bases and J by 0 bases. The CDR3 spans 15 residues. Germline V gives CDR1 SGHTA, CDR2 FQGNSA.

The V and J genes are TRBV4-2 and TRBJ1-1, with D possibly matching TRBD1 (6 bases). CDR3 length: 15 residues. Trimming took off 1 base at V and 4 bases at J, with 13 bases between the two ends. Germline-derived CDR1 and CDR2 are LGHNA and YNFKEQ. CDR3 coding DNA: TGTGCCAGCAGCCAAGTCGAGGGGGGGGGCACTGAAGCTTTCTTT. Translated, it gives CASSQVEGGGTEAFF.

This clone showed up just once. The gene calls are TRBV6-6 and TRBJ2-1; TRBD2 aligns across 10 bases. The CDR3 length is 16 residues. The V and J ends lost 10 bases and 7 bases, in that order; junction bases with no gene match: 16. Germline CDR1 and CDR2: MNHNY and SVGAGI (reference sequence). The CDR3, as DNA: TGTGCCATCACCTCCCAGCGGGGGGGGACCCCAAATGAGCAGTTCTTC. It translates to CAITSQRGGTPNEQFF.

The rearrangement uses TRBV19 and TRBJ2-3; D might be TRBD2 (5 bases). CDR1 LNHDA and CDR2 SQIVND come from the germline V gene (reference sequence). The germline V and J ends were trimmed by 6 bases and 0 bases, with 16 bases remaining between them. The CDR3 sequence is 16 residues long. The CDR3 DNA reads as TGTGCCAGTAGCCTCTTGAGCGGTGCTAGCACAGATACGCAGTATTTT. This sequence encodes CASSLLSGASTDTQYF.

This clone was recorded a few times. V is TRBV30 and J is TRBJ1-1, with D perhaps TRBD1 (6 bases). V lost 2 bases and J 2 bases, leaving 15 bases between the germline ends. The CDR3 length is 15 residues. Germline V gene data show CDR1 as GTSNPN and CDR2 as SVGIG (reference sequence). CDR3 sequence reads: CAWSPFTQGNTEAFF. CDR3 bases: TGTGCCTGGAGTCCATTCACACAGGGAAACACTGAAGCTTTCTTT.

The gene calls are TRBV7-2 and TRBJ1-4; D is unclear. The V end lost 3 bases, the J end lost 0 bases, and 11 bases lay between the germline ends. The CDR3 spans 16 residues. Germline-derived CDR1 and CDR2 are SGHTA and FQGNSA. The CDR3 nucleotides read TGTGCCAGCAGCTTCAGAGGCCGGCCAACTAATGAAAAACTGTTTTTT. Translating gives CASSFRGRPTNEKLFF.

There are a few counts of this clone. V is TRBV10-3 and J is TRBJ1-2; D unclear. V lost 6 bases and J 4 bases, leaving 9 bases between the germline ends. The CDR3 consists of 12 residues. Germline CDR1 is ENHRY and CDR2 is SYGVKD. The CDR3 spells CAISDTSYGYTF. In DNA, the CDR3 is TGTGCCATCAGCGACACCTCCTATGGCTACACCTTC.

CDR3 nucleotide sequence: TGTGCCAGCAGGGCGCCGGGACAGAATTCACCCCTCCACTTT. It encodes CASRAPGQNSPLHF. The gene calls are TRBV6-6 and TRBJ1-6; 7 nucleotides agree with TRBD1. The germline V gene encodes CDR1 MNHNY and CDR2 SVGAGI (reference sequence). Trimming took 6 bases from V and 7 from J; bases not matched to a gene: 6. The CDR3 totals 14 residues.

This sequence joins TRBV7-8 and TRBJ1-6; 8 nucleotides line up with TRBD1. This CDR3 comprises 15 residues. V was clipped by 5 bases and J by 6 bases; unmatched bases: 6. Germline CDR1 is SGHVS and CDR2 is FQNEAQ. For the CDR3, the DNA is TGTGCCAGCAGCATCTGGACAGGGATTAATTCACCCCTCCACTTT. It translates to CASSIWTGINSPLHF. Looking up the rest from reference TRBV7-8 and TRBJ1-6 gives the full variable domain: GAGVSQSPRYKVAKRGQDVALRCDPISGHVSLFWYQQALGQGPEFLTYFQNEAQLDKSGLPSDRFFAERPEGSVSTLKIQRTQQEDSAVYLCASSIWTGINSPLHFGNGTRLTVT.

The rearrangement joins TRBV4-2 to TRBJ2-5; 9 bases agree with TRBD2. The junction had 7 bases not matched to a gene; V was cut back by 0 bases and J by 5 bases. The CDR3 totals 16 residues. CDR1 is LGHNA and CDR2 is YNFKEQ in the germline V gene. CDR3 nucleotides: TGTGCCAGCAGCCAAGACAGGACTAGCGAGCAGGAGACCCAGTACTTC. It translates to CASSQDRTSEQETQYF.

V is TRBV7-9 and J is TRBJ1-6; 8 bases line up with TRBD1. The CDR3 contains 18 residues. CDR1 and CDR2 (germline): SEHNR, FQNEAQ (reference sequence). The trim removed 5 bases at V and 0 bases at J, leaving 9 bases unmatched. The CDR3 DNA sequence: TGTGCCAGCAGCGACGGGGACAGGCGGAGCTCCTATAATTCACCCCTCCACTTT. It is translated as CASSDGDRRSSYNSPLHF.

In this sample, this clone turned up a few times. DNA for the CDR3: TGTGCCAGCAGCCCCGGTCGGGGACAGAGAAATGAAAAACTGTTTTTT. Translated: CASSPGRGQRNEKLFF. V gene TRBV7-8 combines with J gene TRBJ1-4, with 7 bases aligning to TRBD1. Trimming cost V 5 bases and J 5 bases; bases outside gene matches: 11. The CDR3 loop spans 16 amino acids. Germline V gene data show CDR1 as SGHVS and CDR2 as FQNEAQ.

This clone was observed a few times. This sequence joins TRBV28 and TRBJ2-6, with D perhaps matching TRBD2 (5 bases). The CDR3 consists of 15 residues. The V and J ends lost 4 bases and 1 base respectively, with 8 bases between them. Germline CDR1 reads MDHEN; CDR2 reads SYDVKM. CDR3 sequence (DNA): TGTGCCAGCAGTTCCCGGGGTTCTGGGGCCAACGTCCTGACTTTC. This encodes CASSSRGSGANVLTF.

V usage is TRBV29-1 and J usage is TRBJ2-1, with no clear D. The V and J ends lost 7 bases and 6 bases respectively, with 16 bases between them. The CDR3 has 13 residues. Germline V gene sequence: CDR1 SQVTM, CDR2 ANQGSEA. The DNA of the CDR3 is TGCAGCGCTGGGTTAAGAGGAGCCAATGAGCAGTTCTTC. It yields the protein CSAGLRGANEQFF.

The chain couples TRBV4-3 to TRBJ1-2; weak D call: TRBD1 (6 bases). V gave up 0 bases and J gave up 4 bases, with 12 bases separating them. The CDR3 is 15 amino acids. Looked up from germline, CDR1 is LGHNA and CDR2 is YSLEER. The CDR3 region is CASSQDLDRVYGYTF. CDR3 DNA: TGCGCCAGCAGCCAAGACTTGGACAGAGTCTATGGCTACACCTTC.